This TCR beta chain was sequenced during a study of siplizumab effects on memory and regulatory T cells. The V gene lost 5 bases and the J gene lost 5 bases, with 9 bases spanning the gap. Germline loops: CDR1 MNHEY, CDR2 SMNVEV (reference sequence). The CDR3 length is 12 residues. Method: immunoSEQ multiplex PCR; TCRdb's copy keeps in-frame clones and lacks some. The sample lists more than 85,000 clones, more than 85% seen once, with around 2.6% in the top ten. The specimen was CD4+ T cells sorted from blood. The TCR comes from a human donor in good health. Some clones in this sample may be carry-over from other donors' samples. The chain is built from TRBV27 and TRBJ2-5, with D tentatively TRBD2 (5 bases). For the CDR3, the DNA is TGTGCCAGCAGTCCTACTAGGGAGACCCAGTACTTC. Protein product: CASSPTRETQYF.